The clone carrying this T cell receptor beta chain was detected once. The antigen remains unidentified. Germline V gene sequence: CDR1 SQVTM, CDR2 ANQGSEA. Deletions cut 4 bases from V and 1 base from J, with 17 bases between. The CDR3 totals 15 residues. This entry belongs to a study of CD8 T cells in Susac syndrome. General study points: By the study's own acknowledgment, its TCR sequencing and HLA analysis included relatively few individuals.

From blood CD8+ and CD4+ T cells, TCR beta sequences were generated. TEMRA cells were FACS-enriched, and CD8+ and CD4+ T cells were isolated negatively. The RNA input was roughly 0.45 to 1 ug, and it was reverse transcribed with random hexamers. Across 54 Vbeta and 13 Jbeta, immunoSEQ multiplex PCR amplified TCR beta CDR3. TCRdb fed the immunoSEQ multiplex PCR reads into MiXCR, producing one record per CDR3 protein. Of under 200,000 distinct CDR3 sequences in the sample, 95% were seen once. This receptor was identified in a human donor in good health. The V gene is TRBV29-1, the J gene TRBJ2-7; TRBD2 might be the D (6 bases). Sequencing used CD4+ T cells from PBMCs. This CDR3 is CSVARDSGRSYEQYF. CDR3 nucleotide sequence: TGCAGCGTTGCCCGGGACTCCGGGAGATCCTACGAGCAGTACTTC.